The 22 T cell receptor beta chains given below trace back to one sample, sequenced in a study of low-dose radiotherapy and immunotherapy resistance in tumors. Time point described: before trial treatment. With TRAV- and TRBV-specific primers, first-strand cDNA was made, covering the alpha and beta chains. An approximately 19-cycle PCR with a constant-region primer and V-primer adapter amplified TCRs. TCRdb reprocessed the reads via MiXCR and lists one record per CDR3 protein. The sample has tens of thousands of distinct CDR3 sequences; around a third are singletons. The sequencing used PBMCs, collected before treatment. All receptors come from a male donor with gallbladder cancer.

The chain is built from TRBV27 and TRBJ2-2; D is ambiguous. V lost 2 bases and J lost 0, with 10 bases in between. CDR1 is MNHEY and CDR2 is SMNVEV in the germline V gene (reference sequence). The CDR3 has 16 amino acids. The chain's CDR3 is CASSLGLQTNTGELFF. The DNA for the CDR3 is TGTGCCAGCAGTTTAGGGTTGCAGACGAACACCGGGGAGCTGTTTTTT.

This clonotype is medium-sized in the sample. This chain links TRBV6-2 or TRBV6-3 with TRBJ2-7, with D tentatively TRBD1 (6 bases). CDR1 is MNHEY, CDR2 SVGEGT, per germline. This CDR3 spans 15 amino acids. V gave up 5 bases and J gave up 0 bases, with 14 bases separating them. In nucleotides, the CDR3 is TGTGCCAGCAGTGAAAGGGGGATCTACTCCTACGAGCAGTACTTC. Translation gives CASSERGIYSYEQYF.

This clonotype was recorded at least ten times. The genes are TRBV25-1 and TRBJ1-5; no firm D call. The CDR3 loop spans 14 amino acids. The V and J ends lost 6 bases and 2 bases respectively, with 11 bases between them. Germline CDR1 reads MGHDK; CDR2 reads SYGVNS. The CDR3, as DNA: TGTGCCAGCAGCAAATTTGGGGGCAATCAGCCCCAGCATTTT. It is translated as CASSKFGGNQPQHF.

The chain links TRBV12-3 or TRBV12-4 to TRBJ2-7, with 11 bases lining up with TRBD2. The CDR3 loop spans 18 amino acids. V shed 0 bases, J shed 0 bases, and the junction held 7 bases outside the gene matches. CDR3 nucleotides: TGTGCCAGCAGTTTAGCGCGGGCTAGCGGGAGGAGCTCCTACGAGCAGTACTTC. The encoded protein is CASSLARASGRSSYEQYF.

This clonotype was recorded a few times. V gene TRBV12-3 or TRBV12-4 combines with J gene TRBJ2-5, with D hard to call. With 2 bases removed from V and 5 bases from J, the gap between germline ends came to 3 bases. This CDR3 has 11 amino acids. The CDR3 nucleotides are TGTGCCAGCAGTTTATTTGAGACCCAGTACTTC. Translation: CASSLFETQYF.

This clonotype showed up many times. V usage is TRBV19 and J usage is TRBJ2-7; maybe TRBD2 (6 bases). The germline V gene encodes CDR1 LNHDA and CDR2 SQIVND (reference sequence). The CDR3 is 16 amino acids. Trimming shortened V by 8 bases and J by 0 bases, and 20 bases separated the two germline ends. CDR3 region: CASSTIVSGSSYEQYF. CDR3 bases: TGTGCCAGTTCCACGATCGTTAGCGGAAGCTCCTACGAGCAGTACTTC.

The V gene is TRBV29-1, the J gene TRBJ2-1; TRBD1 aligns across 7 bases. The V and J ends lost 6 bases and 0 bases, in that order; junction bases with no gene match: 2. The CDR3 contains 13 residues. Germline V gene lookup returns CDR1 SQVTM and CDR2 ANQGSEA. CDR3 amino acids: CSVGTDSYNEQFF. The CDR3 DNA reads TGCAGCGTCGGGACAGACTCCTACAATGAGCAGTTCTTC.

This clonotype was picked up many times. The V and J genes are TRBV7-2 and TRBJ2-1, with D hard to call. The length of the CDR3 is 14 residues. CDR1 is SGHTA, CDR2 FQGNSA, per germline. Trimming took 3 bases from V and 4 from J, leaving 10 bases between them. This CDR3 reads CASSFSPTYNEQFF. CDR3 in DNA: TGTGCCAGCAGCTTTAGCCCTACTTACAATGAGCAGTTCTTC.

As for this clonotype: A read error likely explains this, since a far larger clone differs by one base. This rearrangement joins TRBV7-9 to TRBJ2-1; D gene uncertain. Per the germline V gene, CDR1 is SEHNR and CDR2 is FQNEAQ (reference sequence). V was pared by 1 base and J by 10 bases, with 5 bases between. This CDR3 is 11 amino acids long. CDR3 region: CASSLVGEQFF. The CDR3 DNA reads TGTGCCAGCAGCTTAGTCGGCGAGCAGTTCTTC. The full variable domain, completed using reference TRBV7-9 and TRBJ2-1, is DTGVSQNPRHKITKRGQNVTFRCDPISEHNRLYWYRQTLGQGPEFLTYFQNEAQLEKSRLLSDRFSAERPKGSFSTLEIQRTEQGDSAMYLCASSLVGEQFFGPGTRLTVL.

This clonotype occurred once. The V and J genes are TRBV5-4 and TRBJ2-3, with D unclear. The germline gives CDR1 SGHNT, CDR2 YYREEE (reference sequence). The CDR3 has 15 amino acids. Trimming took 4 bases from V and 0 from J, leaving 12 bases between them. The CDR3: CASSEGSSSTDTQYF. Here the CDR3 DNA reads TGTGCCAGCAGCGAAGGCTCATCTAGCACAGATACGCAGTATTTT.

This clonotype came up many times. The genes are TRBV7-2 and TRBJ2-1; D remains ambiguous. Germline assignment: CDR1 SGHTA and CDR2 FQGNSA. CDR3 length: 14 amino acids. V was pared by 4 bases and J by 10 bases, with 17 bases between. The DNA of the CDR3 is TGTGCCAGCAGCTGGGTTTTTGGTCCCGGGGAGCAGTTCTTC. It yields the protein CASSWVFGPGEQFF.

A note on this clonotype: One base separates it from a far larger clone, so it is likely a read error. The V call is TRBV2, the J call TRBJ2-7; D might be TRBD2 (6 bases). The CDR3 runs 14 residues. Trimming cost V 4 bases and J 7 bases, with 17 bases left between them. Looked up from germline, CDR1 is SNHLY and CDR2 is FYNNEI. The CDR3 nucleotides are TGTGCCAGCAGTGCGATAGCGGATAACAATGAGCAGTACTTC. It yields the protein CASSAIADNNEQYF. Using reference TRBV2 and TRBJ2-7 for the parts outside the CDR3, the full variable domain is EPEVTQTPSHQVTQMGQEVILRCVPISNHLYFYWYRQILGQKVEFLVSFYNNEISEKSEIFDDQFSVERPDGSNFTLKIRSTKLEDSAMYFCASSAIADNNEQYFGPGTRLTVT.

This clonotype was recorded many times. The rearrangement joins TRBV27 to TRBJ1-6, with D possibly TRBD1 on 5 matching bases. The CDR3 runs 16 residues. Per germline, CDR1 MNHEY and CDR2 SMNVEV (reference sequence). Deletions cut 1 base from V and 10 bases from J, with 17 bases between. CDR3 sequence (DNA): TGTGCCAGCAGTTTATTAGCAGGCGGGGGATACTCACCCCTCCACTTT. Translation: CASSLLAGGGYSPLHF.

The chain recombines TRBV28 with TRBJ2-3; D remains ambiguous. Between the trimmed V and J ends, which lost 6 bases and 5 bases, there was a span of 30 bases. Germline CDR1 is MDHEN and CDR2 is SYDVKM. This CDR3 spans 19 amino acids. DNA of the CDR3: TGTGCCAGCAGGCGGACCCTCACGGAAGGGCCTAGACTTAGAGATACGCAGTATTTT. Residues: CASRRTLTEGPRLRDTQYF.

This clonotype was counted at least ten times. This sequence joins TRBV4-1 and TRBJ2-3, with D hard to call. Trimming removed 1 base from V and 10 bases from J, with 9 bases in between. The germline V gene has CDR1 MGHRA and CDR2 YSYEKL. The CDR3 is 12 amino acids. The CDR3 loop is CASSQGGSAQYF. The CDR3 bases are TGCGCCAGCAGCCAAGGAGGATCGGCGCAGTATTTT.

This clonotype was detected many times. CDR3 nucleotide sequence: TGTGCCAGCAGAAGCTATAATTCACCCCTCCACTTT. Protein product: CASRSYNSPLHF. This sequence joins TRBV5-6 and TRBJ1-6; D ambiguous. CDR1 SGHDT and CDR2 YYEEEE come from the germline V gene. V was shortened by 5 bases and J by 3 bases, with 3 bases between the two germline ends. This CDR3 comprises 12 residues.

V and J are TRBV10-3 and TRBJ2-3; tentative D call: TRBD2 (6 bases). The CDR3 is 16 amino acids. The V end lost 6 bases, the J end lost 5 bases, and 21 bases lay between the germline ends. Germline CDR1 is ENHRY and CDR2 is SYGVKD. CDR3 in amino acids: CAISREGLPRGDTQYF. CDR3 nucleotides: TGTGCCATCAGCCGTGAGGGACTGCCCCGGGGAGATACGCAGTATTTT.

In its sample, this clonotype was seen many times. The V and J genes are TRBV7-9 and TRBJ2-1, with 16 bases aligning to TRBD2. Germline V lookup: CDR1 SEHNR, CDR2 FQNEAQ (reference sequence). V was pared by 6 bases and J by 9 bases, with 20 bases of the junction left unmatched. The CDR3 totals 20 residues. The CDR3 reads CASRLPPGTSGGARSGEQFF. The CDR3 DNA sequence: TGTGCCAGCAGACTACCGCCCGGGACTAGCGGGGGGGCCAGAAGCGGTGAGCAGTTCTTC. Full variable domain (remainder filled in from reference TRBV7-9 and TRBJ2-1): DTGVSQNPRHKITKRGQNVTFRCDPISEHNRLYWYRQTLGQGPEFLTYFQNEAQLEKSRLLSDRFSAERPKGSFSTLEIQRTEQGDSAMYLCASRLPPGTSGGARSGEQFFGPGTRLTVL.

J is TRBJ2-3 and V is TRBV5-3; perhaps TRBD1 as D (6 bases). TRBV5-3 carries the ORF label, with uncertain function. This CDR3 is built from 16 residues. V lost 8 bases to trimming and J lost 1 base, with 20 bases between them. CDR3 nucleotide sequence: TGTGCCAGCAGCACACTCAGGGGTACGGGCACAGATACGCAGTATTTT. It codes for CASSTLRGTGTDTQYF.

The chain uses TRBV5-1 and TRBJ2-1; 7 bases match TRBD2. Germline V CDR1 and CDR2: SGHRS, YFSETQ. This CDR3 region has 13 residues. V shed 6 bases and J 4 bases; nucleotides not matched to a gene: 4. CDR3 region: CASIGLDYNEQFF. The DNA of the CDR3 is TGCGCCAGCATCGGACTAGATTACAATGAGCAGTTCTTC.

The rearrangement links TRBV3-1 to TRBJ1-5, with D possibly being TRBD1 (5 bases). V dropped 3 bases and J dropped 6 bases, with 15 bases sitting between them. This CDR3 contains 15 residues. Per germline, CDR1 LGHDT and CDR2 YNNKEL (reference sequence). CDR3 bases: TGTGCCAGCAGCCAGGGGACGGGGGGTGGTCAGCCCCAGCATTTT. This codes for CASSQGTGGGQPQHF.

This clonotype has a handful of counts. The V and J genes are TRBV6-2 or TRBV6-3 and TRBJ2-3, with TRBD2 matching 12 bases. The CDR3 has 15 residues. Germline CDR1 MNHEY, CDR2 SVGEGT. Trimming took 7 bases from V and 6 from J; bases not matched to a gene: 8. CDR3 in DNA: TGTGCCAGCAACCCCCGACTAGCGGGAGTGGATACGCAGTATTTT. As protein: CASNPRLAGVDTQYF.